This T cell receptor beta chain was recovered during a study of CD8 T cells in Susac syndrome. With random hexamers, 0.5 to 1 ug RNA was reverse transcribed. Via MiXCR, TCRdb re-called the immunoSEQ multiplex PCR reads, giving one row per CDR3 protein. Among 150,000 to 200,000 distinct CDR3 sequences, roughly 91% were seen once, and the ten largest hold around 0.079%. Per the germline V gene, CDR1 is MNHEY and CDR2 is SVGEGT. This CDR3 comprises 15 residues. V lost 6 bases, J lost 1 base, and 15 bases lay in between. The gene calls are TRBV6-2 or TRBV6-3 and TRBJ1-1; possibly TRBD1 for D (6 bases). Material: CD4+ T cells from PBMCs. The sequence was collected from a human donor with Susac syndrome. CDR3 sequence reads: CASRKITTGNTEAFF. CDR3 nucleotides: TGTGCCAGCAGGAAAATCACGACAGGGAACACTGAAGCTTTCTTT.